Each of the 10 T cell receptor beta chains below was sequenced from the same sample in a study of cytomegalovirus exposure and HLA in healthy donors. Both 60 Vbeta primers and 13 Jbeta primers went into the PCR. Method: immunoSEQ multiplex PCR; TCRdb's copy keeps in-frame clones and lacks some. The sample shows roughly 35,000 clones, and less than 3.5% sits with its ten largest clones. Specimen: PBMCs. These receptors were collected from a woman between 40 and 55 years old in good health and CMV-seropositive.

The CDR3 region is CASSTNAGNEQFF. As DNA, the CDR3 is TGTGCCAGCAGTACTAACGCGGGGAATGAGCAGTTCTTC. The chain combines TRBV7-3 with TRBJ2-1; perhaps TRBD2 as D (6 bases). With 6 bases removed from V and 7 bases from J, the gap between germline ends came to 13 bases. The CDR3 length is 13 residues. Germline CDR1 reads SGHTA; CDR2 reads FQGTGA.

This chain joins TRBV29-1 and TRBJ1-2, with 10 bases identical to TRBD1. The length of the CDR3 is 15 residues. The germline CDR1 and CDR2 sequences are SQVTM and ANQGSEA. The V gene end was trimmed by 4 bases and the J gene end by 7 bases; junction bases not matched to a gene: 12. The CDR3 loop reads CSVVSGPTGGFGYTF. The CDR3 DNA reads TGCAGCGTTGTTTCCGGACCGACAGGGGGCTTTGGCTACACCTTC.

The genes are TRBV5-4 and TRBJ2-5; 12 bases fit TRBD2. This CDR3 has 14 residues. Germline values: CDR1 SGHNT, CDR2 YYREEE (reference sequence). Trimming cost V 4 bases and J 5 bases; bases outside gene matches: 3. Here the CDR3 DNA reads TGTGCCAGCAGCGCGACTAGCGGGAGCGAGACCCAGTACTTC. Its protein is CASSATSGSETQYF.

The chain employs TRBV6-6 and TRBJ1-2, with D possibly being TRBD1 (6 bases). The CDR3 is 15 amino acids. The V gene's germline CDR1 is MNHNY and CDR2 SVGAGI (reference sequence). V gave up 0 bases and J gave up 4 bases, with 12 bases separating them. This CDR3 reads CASSYSSKQGYGYTF. The CDR3 DNA sequence: TGTGCCAGCAGTTACTCGTCTAAACAGGGCTATGGCTACACCTTC.

The V call is TRBV5-5, the J call TRBJ1-2; D uncertain. The germline V gene encodes CDR1 SGHKS and CDR2 YYEKEE (reference sequence). Deletions cut 0 bases from V and 6 bases from J, with 9 bases between. The CDR3 length is 13 residues. CDR3 sequence (DNA): TGTGCCAGCAGCTTGGGCACAGTGGATGGCTACACCTTC. Translated: CASSLGTVDGYTF.

The rearrangement joins TRBV28 to TRBJ2-7, with TRBD1 matching 7 bases. Trimming at V came to 7 bases and at J to 5 bases, leaving 5 bases not matched to a gene. The CDR3 is made up of 12 amino acids. The germline CDR1 and CDR2 sequences are MDHEN and SYDVKM. The CDR3 DNA is TGTGCCAGCAATGACAGGGTTGACGAGCAGTACTTC. Protein: CASNDRVDEQYF. Drawing the rest from reference TRBV28 and TRBJ2-7, the complete variable domain is DVKVTQSSRYLVKRTGEKVFLECVQDMDHENMFWYRQDPGLGLRLIYFSYDVKMKEKGDIPEGYSVSREKKERFSLILESASTNQTSMYLCASNDRVDEQYFGPGTRLTVT.

The V and J genes are TRBV5-1 and TRBJ2-2; D is undetermined. The CDR3 length is 15 residues. Germline values: CDR1 SGHRS, CDR2 YFSETQ. V shed 2 bases and J shed 3 bases, with 11 bases lying between them. In DNA form, the CDR3 reads TGCGCCAGCAGCTTCGGATCGGCGGACACCGGGGAGCTGTTTTTT. Its protein product is CASSFGSADTGELFF.

The chain carries TRBV7-8 and TRBJ2-5; 13 nucleotides align to TRBD2. With V trimmed by 4 bases and J by 3 bases, 11 bases remained unmatched. The CDR3 length is 18 residues. In germline, CDR1 is SGHVS, CDR2 FQNEAQ. The CDR3 sequence: CASSSGLAGDQNEETQYF. DNA of the CDR3: TGTGCCAGCAGCTCCGGACTAGCGGGAGACCAGAACGAAGAGACCCAGTACTTC.

V usage is TRBV25-1 and J usage is TRBJ1-4; D may be TRBD1 (5 bases). V dropped 9 bases and J dropped 7 bases, with 12 bases sitting between them. The CDR3 runs 12 residues. Germline V lookup: CDR1 MGHDK, CDR2 SYGVNS. The CDR3 coding sequence is TGTGCCAGTCAGGGATCCGGTGAAAAACTGTTTTTT. This encodes CASQGSGEKLFF.

The chain carries TRBV29-1 and TRBJ2-7; 10 bases fit TRBD2. This CDR3 is built from 15 residues. V shed 4 bases and J 3 bases; nucleotides not matched to a gene: 9. Per germline, CDR1 SQVTM and CDR2 ANQGSEA. This CDR3 reads CSVVRLAGRNYEQYF. The CDR3 nucleotides are TGCAGCGTTGTAAGACTAGCGGGCCGAAACTACGAGCAGTACTTC.